One T cell receptor beta chain is described in this entry. What it binds is unknown. The data were obtained in a study of CD8+ T cells in alopecia areata. As for the study in general: Twice a day, 5 to 10 mg of oral tofacitinib was administered to treated patients. Tofacitinib therapy took 6 to 18 months; 6 months off drug came after. Broader study findings: Alopecia totalis/universalis scalp especially showed more expanded CD8+ clones than normal scalp.

V lost 0 bases, J lost 3 bases, and 6 bases stayed unmatched. This CDR3 is 16 amino acids long. Germline loops: CDR1 SGHNT, CDR2 YYREEE (reference sequence). Reverse transcribed after extraction, RNA yielded cDNA as the sequencing template. TCRdb keeps only in-frame clones here, not all; method: immunoSEQ multiplex PCR. The table shows over 150,000 clones, with over 55% occurring only once. Investigators sorted PBMCs to obtain both CD4+ and CD8+ T cells. This receptor was obtained from a human donor with alopecia areata. The chain recombines TRBV5-4 with TRBJ2-7; 10 bases fit TRBD1. Here the sequenced sample was CD4+ T cells sorted from blood, taken at week 0. CDR3 residues: CASSLEATGGGYEQYF. Here the CDR3 DNA reads TGTGCCAGCAGCTTGGAGGCGACAGGGGGCGGCTACGAGCAGTACTTC. Supplemented by reference TRBV5-4 and TRBJ2-7, the full variable domain reads ETGVTQSPTHLIKTRGQQVTLRCSSQSGHNTVSWYQQALGQGPQFIFQYYREEENGRGNFPPRFSGLQFPNYSSELNVNALELDDSALYLCASSLEATGGGYEQYFGPGTRLTVT.